The 13 T cell receptor beta chains below come from one sample, sequenced in a study of blood T cell repertoires in COVID-19 (dated by TCRdb to 2020 to 2021). The library was generated by the immunoSEQ multiplex PCR assay. TCRdb obtained this table from immuneACCESS and retained in-frame rearrangements with V and J assigned. These tables miss some clones; where compared with another copy, unresolved V genes account for less than half of the shortfall, and the remainder is unexplained. The sample records roughly 250,000 clones, 80% to 90% of which are singletons. Under 2.5% of the sample is in the top ten clones. The sample consisted of PBMCs or T cells enriched from blood (not recorded which). The receptors were sampled from a woman aged 45-59 years who had recovered from COVID-19.

The V call is TRBV10-3, the J call TRBJ1-5, with 7 bases matching TRBD1. The CDR3 length is 14 residues. V lost 5 bases and J lost 4; bases outside the gene matches: 5. Germline assignment: CDR1 ENHRY and CDR2 SYGVKD. CDR3 loop: CAISRDRENQPQHF. The CDR3 DNA sequence: TGTGCCATCAGTCGGGACAGAGAAAATCAGCCCCAGCATTTT.

This sequence joins TRBV27 and TRBJ2-3, with TRBD2 identical over 7 bases. The junction had 2 bases not matched to a gene; V was cut back by 5 bases and J by 6 bases. CDR3 length equals 12 residues. Germline V gives CDR1 MNHEY, CDR2 SMNVEV (reference sequence). The DNA of the CDR3 is TGTGCCAGCAGTCACGGGGGGGATACGCAGTATTTT. Its translation: CASSHGGDTQYF.

V and J are TRBV6-5 and TRBJ2-7, with 8 nucleotides matching TRBD1. The CDR3 is 15 residues long. In germline, CDR1 is MNHEY, CDR2 SVGAGI. The V gene end was trimmed by 5 bases and the J gene end by 0 bases; junction bases not matched to a gene: 6. CDR3 region: CASSRDRTNSYEQYF. CDR3 DNA: TGTGCCAGCAGTAGGGACAGGACCAACTCCTACGAGCAGTACTTC.

The chain recombines TRBV12-3 or TRBV12-4 with TRBJ1-1, with 7 nucleotides matching TRBD1. The CDR3 is 13 amino acids. Losses at the gene ends were 6 bases for V and 9 bases for J; bases not matched to a gene: 10. Here the CDR3 reads CASRRRDRGKAFF. The CDR3 DNA reads as TGTGCCAGCAGACGCCGGGACAGAGGAAAAGCTTTCTTT.

This clone was seen just once. J is TRBJ1-2 and V is TRBV5-6; D is unresolved. This CDR3 contains 14 residues. The germline CDR1 and CDR2 sequences are SGHDT and YYEEEE. V lost 0 bases, J lost 0 bases, and 6 bases lay in between. The CDR3 spells CASSLDTANYGYTF. DNA of the CDR3: TGTGCCAGCAGCTTGGACACAGCTAACTATGGCTACACCTTC. Filled out from reference TRBV5-6 and TRBJ1-2, the complete variable domain reads DAGVTQSPTHLIKTRGQQVTLRCSPKSGHDTVSWYQQALGQGPQFIFQYYEEEERQRGNFPDRFSGHQFPNYSSELNVNALLLGDSALYLCASSLDTANYGYTFGSGTRLTVV.

The chain is built from TRBV10-3 and TRBJ2-1; TRBD2 matches 10 bases. The CDR3 runs 17 residues. The ends lost 7 bases at V and 0 bases at J; junction bases unmatched: 9. The germline CDR1 and CDR2 sequences are ENHRY and SYGVKD. CDR3 nucleotide sequence: TGTGCCATCACCCAGCGGGAGGGGAAAGGCTCCTACAATGAGCAGTTCTTC. Its translation is CAITQREGKGSYNEQFF.

The V gene is TRBV15, the J gene TRBJ2-1, with D perhaps TRBD2 (5 bases). The CDR3 is 14 amino acids. Germline V CDR1 and CDR2: LNHNV, YYDKDF (reference sequence). V was trimmed by 5 bases and J by 5 bases, leaving 13 bases between them. The CDR3 here is CATSAEVVNNEQFF. The CDR3, as DNA: TGTGCCACCAGCGCGGAGGTTGTCAACAATGAGCAGTTCTTC. The full variable domain, completed using reference TRBV15 and TRBJ2-1, is DAMVIQNPRYQVTQFGKPVTLSCSQTLNHNVMYWYQQKSSQAPKLLFHYYDKDFNNEADTPDNFQSRRPNTSFCFLDIRSPGLGDTAMYLCATSAEVVNNEQFFGPGTRLTVL.

This clone was seen a handful of times. The rearrangement uses TRBV6-5 and TRBJ2-7; possibly TRBD1 for D (6 bases). V was trimmed by 6 bases and J by 6 bases, leaving 21 bases between them. Per the germline V gene, CDR1 is MNHEY and CDR2 is SVGAGI. The CDR3 length is 15 residues. CDR3 bases: TGTGCCAGCAGAACCGACAGGACGCGGTTTTCCGAGCAGTACTTC. This translates into CASRTDRTRFSEQYF.

The chain combines TRBV7-9 with TRBJ2-2; 7 positions match TRBD2. Germline lookup yields CDR1 SEHNR and CDR2 FQNEAQ (reference sequence). J was trimmed by 6 bases and V by 1 base; bases with no gene match: 11. CDR3 size: 17 residues. This CDR3 is CASSLGSGGRFSGELFF. In nucleotides, the CDR3 is TGTGCCAGCAGCTTAGGTTCGGGGGGACGTTTTTCCGGGGAGCTGTTTTTT.

This clone was seen only a few times. In DNA form, the CDR3 reads TGTGCCAGCGTTTCCAGTCGGGGGTATGGCTACACCTTC. This translates into CASVSSRGYGYTF. The V and J genes are TRBV2 and TRBJ1-2, with D possibly being TRBD1 (5 bases). The length of the CDR3 is 13 residues. V shed 8 bases and J shed 5 bases, with 15 bases lying between them. The V gene's germline CDR1 is SNHLY and CDR2 FYNNEI.

The rearrangement joins TRBV25-1 to TRBJ1-1, with a possible D match to TRBD1 (6 bases). The CDR3 covers 14 residues. V was cut by 5 bases and J by 4 bases, with 14 bases left in between. Germline values: CDR1 MGHDK, CDR2 SYGVNS. The CDR3 is CASSLGGDRTEAFF. The DNA of the CDR3 is TGTGCCAGCAGTTTAGGGGGGGATCGCACTGAAGCTTTCTTT.

The chain employs TRBV2 and TRBJ1-4, with D uncertain. The CDR3 sequence is 11 residues long. V lost 6 bases and J lost 14, with 13 bases in between. CDR1 and CDR2 (germline): SNHLY, FYNNEI. CDR3 protein: CASRWTLKLFF. DNA for the CDR3: TGTGCCAGCAGGTGGACTCTAAAGCTGTTTTTT.

The chain is built from TRBV7-2 and TRBJ1-5, with TRBD1 matching over 11 bases. J was trimmed by 6 bases and V by 5 bases; bases with no gene match: 15. Germline V gene sequence: CDR1 SGHTA, CDR2 FQGNSA. The CDR3 contains 18 residues. The CDR3 region has the DNA TGTGCCAGCAGCCCCCGGACAGGGGGCTATTCTGTTCCTCAGCCCCAGCATTTT. This translates into CASSPRTGGYSVPQPQHF.